Sequencing of this T cell receptor beta chain was carried out in a study of T cells in localized non-small cell lung cancer. Study outcomes and limitations: Uninvolved adjacent lung showed higher T cell clonality than tumor.

The data were produced by immunoSEQ multiplex PCR, yet TCRdb's version contains in-frame clones alone and is incomplete. The table includes 4,200 or so clones, 25% detected once. A word on this clone: Its antigen is not known.

The source of this sequence is a male donor aged 60 or over with stage I lung adenocarcinoma. The sample was lung tumor tissue, taken before any cancer treatment.

The CDR3 DNA reads TGCGCCAGCAGCCCCCTAGCCGCGGTCACTGAAGCTTTCTTT. Its protein product is CASSPLAAVTEAFF. The V and J genes are TRBV1 and TRBJ1-1. TRBV1 is flagged as a pseudogene. The CDR3 consists of 14 residues.